The present T cell receptor beta chain was sequenced within a study of cytomegalovirus exposure and HLA in healthy donors. Study context: About 180 million T cells yielded under 130 million unique TCR beta sequences in earlier analysis. General study results and limits: Through in vitro validation, a few CMV-associated chains were shown to be specific for CMV antigens.

As for this clone: As yet, its antigen is unknown.

PCR employed 60 Vbeta and 13 Jbeta primers. Here immunoSEQ multiplex PCR was the method, and the copy in TCRdb shows in-frame clones only, minus some. The repertoire holds about 160,000 clones, with around three quarters as singletons. The origin of this receptor is a woman aged 40 to 50 in good health and CMV-seronegative. The sequencing input was PBMCs.

CDR3 residues: CAISVGQGSQPQHF. DNA of the CDR3: TGTGCCATCAGTGTCGGACAGGGCTCTCAGCCCCAGCATTTT. J is TRBJ1-5 and V is TRBV10-3; 8 bases align to TRBD1. CDR1 and CDR2 from the germline V gene are ENHRY and SYGVKD. V shed 4 bases and J 6 bases; nucleotides not matched to a gene: 5. The CDR3 is 14 amino acids.